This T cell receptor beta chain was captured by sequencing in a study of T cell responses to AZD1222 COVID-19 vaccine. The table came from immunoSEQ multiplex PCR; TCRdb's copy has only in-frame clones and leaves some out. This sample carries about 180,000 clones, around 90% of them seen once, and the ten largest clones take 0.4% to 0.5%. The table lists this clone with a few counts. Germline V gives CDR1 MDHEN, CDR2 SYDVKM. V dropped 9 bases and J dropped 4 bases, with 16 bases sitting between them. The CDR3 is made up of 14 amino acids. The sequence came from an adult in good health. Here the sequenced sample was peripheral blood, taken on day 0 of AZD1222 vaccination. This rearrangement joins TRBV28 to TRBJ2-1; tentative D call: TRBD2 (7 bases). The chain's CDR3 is CASLAGDTYNEQFF. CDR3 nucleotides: TGTGCCAGTCTCGCGGGGGACACGTACAATGAGCAGTTCTTC. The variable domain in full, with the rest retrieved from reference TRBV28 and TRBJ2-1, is DVKVTQSSRYLVKRTGEKVFLECVQDMDHENMFWYRQDPGLGLRLIYFSYDVKMKEKGDIPEGYSVSREKKERFSLILESASTNQTSMYLCASLAGDTYNEQFFGPGTRLTVL.